Shown below are 21 T cell receptor beta chains from a single sample sequenced in a study of cytomegalovirus exposure and HLA in healthy donors. The PCR made use of 60 Vbeta and 13 Jbeta primers. Sequencing was performed with immunoSEQ multiplex PCR; in TCRdb, only in-frame clones are kept and a portion is missing. Of about 140,000 clones listed, around 80% are singletons. The sequenced sample was PBMCs. All receptors derive from a female donor in good health and CMV-seronegative.

V usage is TRBV30 and J usage is TRBJ2-7; 11 nucleotides agree with TRBD2. The trim removed 5 bases at V and 6 bases at J, leaving 12 bases unmatched. Germline V gene sequence: CDR1 GTSNPN, CDR2 SVGIG (reference sequence). The CDR3 covers 15 residues. CDR3 coding DNA: TGTGCCTGGGGACTCCTAGCGGGAGGATTCGGCGAGCAGTACTTC. It yields the protein CAWGLLAGGFGEQYF.

The chain couples TRBV5-6 to TRBJ2-5; 8 bases agree with TRBD2. Germline V gives CDR1 SGHDT, CDR2 YYEEEE. The V gene end was trimmed by 2 bases and the J gene end by 0 bases; junction bases not matched to a gene: 0. The CDR3 runs to 14 residues. The CDR3 coding sequence is TGTGCCAGCAGCTTACTAGCGGACCAAGAGACCCAGTACTTC. This sequence encodes CASSLLADQETQYF.

J is TRBJ2-6 and V is TRBV4-2, with 8 bases that match TRBD1. Germline CDR1 is LGHNA and CDR2 is YNFKEQ. CDR3 size: 18 residues. The trim removed 3 bases at V and 1 base at J, leaving 8 bases unmatched. In nucleotides, the CDR3 is TGTGCCAGCAGCCACCCCCGGGACAGGTCTTCTGGGGCCAACGTCCTGACTTTC. Its translation is CASSHPRDRSSGANVLTF.

CDR3 residues: CASSNRGHGNEQYF. As DNA, the CDR3 is TGTGCCAGCAGCAACAGGGGGCACGGGAACGAGCAGTACTTC. V usage is TRBV21-1 and J usage is TRBJ2-7; the table's D call of TRBD1 was not tested on the DNA. TRBV21-1 is reported as a pseudogene. CDR3 length: 14 amino acids.

The V and J genes are TRBV4-1 and TRBJ2-7; 7 bases map to TRBD2. This CDR3 has 14 residues. Trimming removed 1 base from V and 6 bases from J; junction bases left unmatched: 6. CDR1 MGHRA and CDR2 YSYEKL come from the germline V gene. The DNA of the CDR3 is TGCGCCAGCAGCCAAGGAATATGGGGGGGCGAGCAGTACTTC. Translated, it gives CASSQGIWGGEQYF.

This chain uses TRBV27 with TRBJ1-1; 8 bases fit TRBD1. Germline V gene data show CDR1 as MNHEY and CDR2 as SMNVEV (reference sequence). CDR3 length: 14 residues. Germline trimming cut 6 bases from V and 6 bases from J; bases unmatched to any gene: 9. The DNA of the CDR3 is TGTGCCAGCAGCCCTGGACAGGGTCGACCTGAAGCTTTCTTT. Translated: CASSPGQGRPEAFF.

This clone was picked up a small number of times. The V and J genes are TRBV11-1 and TRBJ1-2, with D possibly matching TRBD1 (5 bases). Trimming cost V 4 bases and J 8 bases, with 14 bases left between them. Germline CDR1 SGHAT, CDR2 FQDESV (reference sequence). CDR3 size: 13 residues. DNA for the CDR3: TGTGCCAGCAGCTCCAACACCGGGGGAGGCTACACCTTC. This gives the protein CASSSNTGGGYTF. Filled out from reference TRBV11-1 and TRBJ1-2, the complete variable domain reads EAEVAQSPRYKITEKSQAVAFWCDPISGHATLYWYRQILGQGPELLVQFQDESVVDDSQLPKDRFSAERLKGVDSTLKIQPAELGDSAMYLCASSSNTGGGYTFGSGTRLTVV.

This chain connects TRBV14 to TRBJ2-3; D is ambiguous. The germline V gene encodes CDR1 SGHDN and CDR2 FVKESK. This CDR3 has 12 amino acids. Deletions cut 4 bases from V and 7 bases from J, with 9 bases between. The DNA of the CDR3 is TGTGCCAGCAGCCCGTCTGTCTATACGCAGTATTTT. It is translated as CASSPSVYTQYF.

This chain joins TRBV7-2 and TRBJ1-4, with TRBD1 matching over 7 bases. J lost 4 bases, V lost 5 bases, and 10 bases had no gene match. This CDR3 is built from 16 residues. Germline CDR1 reads SGHTA; CDR2 reads FQGNSA. CDR3 bases: TGTGCCAGCAGCCCCTCTACAGGGGCCCTTAATGAAAAACTGTTTTTT. Its protein product is CASSPSTGALNEKLFF.

The CDR3, as DNA: TGTGCCAGCAACTACGAACTCGTGATTGGAGGGGAAGTCGACTATGGCTACACCTTC. As protein: CASNYELVIGGEVDYGYTF. The chain combines TRBV28 with TRBJ1-2; D perhaps matches TRBD1 (5 bases). Trimming cost V 7 bases and J 3 bases, with 30 bases left between them. The CDR3 spans 19 residues. Germline values: CDR1 MDHEN, CDR2 SYDVKM.

This chain links TRBV7-9 with TRBJ2-3; 7 bases map to TRBD1. Germline loops: CDR1 SEHNR, CDR2 FQNEAQ (reference sequence). The CDR3 spans 15 residues. Trimming took 5 bases from V and 1 from J; bases not matched to a gene: 6. CDR3 sequence: CASSPTGSGTDTQYF. The CDR3 DNA reads TGTGCCAGCAGCCCGACAGGGAGCGGCACAGATACGCAGTATTTT.

The rearrangement links TRBV29-1 to TRBJ2-7, with D possibly being TRBD2 (5 bases). V lost 4 bases and J 5 bases, leaving 9 bases between the germline ends. Germline V lookup: CDR1 SQVTM, CDR2 ANQGSEA. The CDR3 length is 11 residues. CDR3 nucleotides: TGCAGCGTTGTGGAGGACCACGAGCAGTACTTC. Amino acid sequence: CSVVEDHEQYF.

This rearrangement joins TRBV5-1 to TRBJ2-1; D may be TRBD2 (6 bases). Germline CDR1 SGHRS, CDR2 YFSETQ. This CDR3 is 14 amino acids long. Trimming removed 7 bases from V and 7 bases from J, with 18 bases in between. The CDR3 DNA reads TGCGCCAGCGGACGGACGGGAGCGCGGAATGAGCAGTTCTTC. Protein: CASGRTGARNEQFF.

The rearrangement uses TRBV19 and TRBJ1-1; tentatively, D is TRBD1 (6 bases). The V gene's germline CDR1 is LNHDA and CDR2 SQIVND (reference sequence). The CDR3 loop spans 15 amino acids. Trimming took 5 bases from V and 7 from J, leaving 20 bases between them. CDR3 residues: CASSQRGGPDIEAFF. CDR3 sequence (DNA): TGTGCCAGTAGTCAAAGGGGGGGCCCTGATATTGAAGCTTTCTTT.

This clone occurred once. The chain recombines TRBV7-9 with TRBJ2-3, with 10 bases fitting TRBD2. Germline-derived CDR1 and CDR2 are SEHNR and FQNEAQ (reference sequence). Trimming removed 5 bases from V and 3 bases from J; junction bases left unmatched: 11. CDR3 length: 17 residues. Here the CDR3 reads CASSLSGGVHETDTQYF. As DNA, the CDR3 is TGTGCCAGCAGCCTGAGCGGGGGGGTCCACGAAACAGATACGCAGTATTTT.

V is TRBV4-1 and J is TRBJ1-1; 8 nucleotides line up with TRBD1. The CDR3 consists of 15 residues. V gave up 1 base and J gave up 9 bases; unmatched junction bases: 10. The germline CDR1 and CDR2 sequences are MGHRA and YSYEKL. The CDR3 region is CASSQVVIRDRQAFF. Written as DNA, the CDR3 is TGCGCCAGCAGCCAAGTGGTAATTAGGGACAGGCAAGCTTTCTTT.

V is TRBV19 and J is TRBJ1-2; D not certain. Germline-derived CDR1 and CDR2 are LNHDA and SQIVND (reference sequence). The length of the CDR3 is 14 residues. Trimming stripped 5 bases from V and 8 bases from J, with 18 bases between. In DNA, the CDR3 is TGTGCCAGTAGTCTTAGCCGGCGCCTAATCGGCTACACCTTC. As protein: CASSLSRRLIGYTF.

This clone was detected a few times. The V call is TRBV7-9, the J call TRBJ1-1, with 11 nucleotides matching TRBD1. The germline V gene has CDR1 SEHNR and CDR2 FQNEAQ (reference sequence). Trimming took 5 bases from V and 4 from J; bases not matched to a gene: 3. The CDR3 extends over 14 amino acids. CDR3 nucleotides: TGTGCCAGCAGCGGGGACAGGGGGGGCACTGAAGCTTTCTTT. Amino acids: CASSGDRGGTEAFF.

This rearrangement joins TRBV7-8 to TRBJ2-2; tentative D call: TRBD2 (6 bases). V lost 5 bases to trimming and J lost 7 bases, with 11 bases between them. The CDR3 is 13 residues long. The germline gives CDR1 SGHVS, CDR2 FQNEAQ. The CDR3 DNA reads as TGTGCCAGCAGCCTAGGGACTTTCGGGGAGCTGTTTTTT. As protein: CASSLGTFGELFF.

In this sample, this clone turned up once. The J gene is TRBJ2-2, the V gene TRBV6-5, with TRBD1 matching 7 bases. Germline V gene sequence: CDR1 MNHEY, CDR2 SVGAGI. The CDR3 spans 15 residues. J lost 4 bases, V lost 6 bases, and 8 bases had no gene match. The CDR3 is CASSRGQAGTGELFF. The CDR3, as DNA: TGTGCCAGCAGCCGCGGACAGGCGGGCACCGGGGAGCTGTTTTTT.

This clone has only a few counts. The gene calls are TRBV7-9 and TRBJ1-4; D perhaps matches TRBD1 (6 bases). CDR1 is SEHNR and CDR2 is FQNEAQ in the germline V gene (reference sequence). The CDR3 extends over 14 amino acids. The germline V and J ends were trimmed by 5 bases and 8 bases, with 15 bases remaining between them. The chain's CDR3 is CASSPRSQGEKLFF. The CDR3 region has the DNA TGTGCCAGCAGCCCCCGAAGTCAGGGGGAAAAACTGTTTTTT.